These T cell receptor beta chains were read from a single sample in a study of cytomegalovirus exposure and HLA in healthy donors. Measured with immunoSEQ multiplex PCR; TCRdb has only the in-frame clones, and not every one. This table holds 150,000 to 200,000 clones, 80% to 85% found once. Sequences were obtained from PBMCs. Source of these receptors: a boy between 5 and 17 years old in good health and CMV-seronegative. CDR3s include the opening cysteine and the closing phenylalanine or tryptophan. Fields, in order: J gene, clone size, V gene, D gene, CDR3 protein, CDR3 DNA. D genes are given only for firm matches. Expanded clones are given a class, and other clones once, few, many or no size at all.

TRBJ1-1,NA,TRBV4-1,NA,CASSQKGNGLMNTEAFF,TGCGCCAGCAGCCAAAAAGGAAACGGACTCATGAACACTGAAGCTTTCTTT
TRBJ2-7,few,TRBV30,TRBD1,CAWKPTGVSYEQYF,TGTGCCTGGAAGCCCACAGGGGTGTCCTACGAGCAGTACTTC
TRBJ2-7,NA,TRBV6-5,NA,CASSSPSLRYEQYF,TGTGCCAGCAGTAGCCCCTCGCTCCGCTACGAGCAGTACTTC
TRBJ1-6,NA,TRBV27,NA,CASSPFLNSPLHF,TGTGCCAGCAGTCCTTTCTTAAATTCACCCCTCCACTTT
TRBJ2-2,NA,TRBV7-6,NA,CASSLDRVTGEGTGELFF,TGTGCCAGCAGCTTAGATCGGGTAACGGGAGAAGGCACCGGGGAGCTGTTTTTT
TRBJ2-5,NA,TRBV5-4,TRBD2,CASSSRTSWETQYF,TGTGCCAGCAGTTCTAGGACTAGTTGGGAGACCCAGTACTTC
TRBJ1-1,NA,TRBV15,TRBD1,CATSSFGTGGGQAFF,TGTGCCACCAGCAGTTTTGGGACAGGGGGAGGCCAAGCTTTCTTT
TRBJ1-3,NA,TRBV6-5,NA,CASRVTALGNTIYF,TGTGCCAGCAGGGTAACAGCCTTGGGAAACACCATATATTTT
TRBJ1-4,NA,TRBV30,NA,CAWKPQRIGEKLFF,TGTGCCTGGAAACCCCAGAGGATCGGTGAAAAACTGTTTTTT
TRBJ2-1,once,TRBV28,NA,CASRGADIYNEQFF,TGTGCCAGCAGGGGTGCCGACATCTACAATGAGCAGTTCTTC
TRBJ2-7,few,TRBV7-2,NA,CASSLASTVGTYEQYF,TGTGCCAGCAGCTTAGCCTCGACAGTTGGAACCTACGAGCAGTACTTC
TRBJ2-7,NA,TRBV6-6,TRBD1,CASSSSGTEVSYEQYF,TGTGCCAGCAGTTCATCCGGGACAGAGGTCTCCTACGAGCAGTACTTC
TRBJ1-5,NA,TRBV30,TRBD1,CAWSARQGYRQPQHF,TGTGCCTGGAGCGCTAGACAGGGGTATCGACAGCCCCAGCATTTT
TRBJ1-2,NA,TRBV28,NA,CASSLQARVFTGGGYTF,TGTGCCAGCAGTTTGCAAGCCCGGGTTTTTACAGGCGGTGGCTACACCTTC
TRBJ2-5,NA,TRBV25-1,TRBD2,CASSEWGGRSRQGTQYF,TGTGCCAGCAGTGAATGGGGGGGGAGGAGCCGACAAGGGACCCAGTACTTC
TRBJ2-6,few,TRBV9,NA,CASSVEGTGITGANVLTF,TGTGCCAGCAGCGTAGAGGGAACAGGGATCACTGGGGCCAACGTCCTGACTTTC
TRBJ2-1,NA,TRBV9,TRBD2,CASAGDEQFF,TGTGCCAGCGCGGGGGATGAGCAGTTCTTC
TRBJ1-3,NA,TRBV5-1,NA,CASSLSTSSGNTIYF,TGCGCCAGCAGCTTGTCGACTTCCTCTGGAAACACCATATATTTT
TRBJ2-3,NA,TRBV4-3,TRBD2,CASSQVGRGGQDTQYF,TGCGCCAGCAGCCAAGTGGGGCGGGGGGGGCAAGATACGCAGTATTTT
TRBJ1-4,NA,TRBV9,NA,CASSGGGFEKLFF,TGTGCCAGCAGCGGGGGGGGCTTTGAAAAACTGTTTTTT
TRBJ2-7,once,TRBV19,NA,CASRLARDLTYEQYF,TGTGCCAGTAGACTCGCTAGGGACTTGACCTACGAGCAGTACTTC
TRBJ2-5,NA,TRBV5-4,NA,CASSSRGETQYF,TGTGCCAGCAGCTCGCGGGGAGAGACCCAGTACTTC
TRBJ1-2,NA,TRBV10-3,NA,CAISVGGAAGYTF,TGTGCCATCAGTGTCGGGGGGGCAGCTGGCTACACCTTC
TRBJ2-7,NA,TRBV4-3,NA,CASSQDTGSSYEQYF,TGCGCCAGCAGCCAAGATACGGGAAGCTCCTACGAGCAGTACTTC
TRBJ1-6,few,TRBV12-5,NA,CASASGDRSPLHF,TGTGCTAGTGCCTCAGGGGACCGGTCACCCCTCCACTTT
TRBJ1-6,NA,TRBV6-1,NA,CASSVYYNSPLHF,TGTGCCAGCAGTGTCTACTATAATTCACCCCTCCACTTT
TRBJ2-3,NA,TRBV9,TRBD1,CASSVATWDRADTQYF,TGTGCCAGCAGCGTAGCTACGTGGGACAGGGCAGATACGCAGTATTTT